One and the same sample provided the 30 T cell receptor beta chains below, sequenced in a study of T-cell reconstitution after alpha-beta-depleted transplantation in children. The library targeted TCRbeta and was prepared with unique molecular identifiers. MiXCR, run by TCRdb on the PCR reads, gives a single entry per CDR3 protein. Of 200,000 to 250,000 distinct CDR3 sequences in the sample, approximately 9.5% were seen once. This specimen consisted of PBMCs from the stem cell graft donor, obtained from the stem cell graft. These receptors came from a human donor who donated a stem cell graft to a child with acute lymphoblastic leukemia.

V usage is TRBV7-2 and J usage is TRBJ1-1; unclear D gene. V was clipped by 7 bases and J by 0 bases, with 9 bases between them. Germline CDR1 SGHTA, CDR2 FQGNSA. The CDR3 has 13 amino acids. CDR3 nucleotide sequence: TGTGCCAGCAAACGGGCCATGAACACTGAAGCTTTCTTT. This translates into CASKRAMNTEAFF.

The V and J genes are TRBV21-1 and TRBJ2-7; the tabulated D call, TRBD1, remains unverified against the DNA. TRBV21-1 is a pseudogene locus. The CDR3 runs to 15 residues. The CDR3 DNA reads TGTGCCAGCAGCAAGACCCGGGACAACAAAGTCGAGCAGTACTTC. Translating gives CASSKTRDNKVEQYF.

The CDR3 DNA sequence: TGTGCCAGCACCAGGACAGGGGGCATTGGAACTGAAGCTTTCTTT. Its translation is CASTRTGGIGTEAFF. The chain links TRBV12-3 or TRBV12-4 to TRBJ1-1, with 11 nucleotides matching TRBD1. The CDR3 is made up of 15 amino acids. Trimming cost V 7 bases and J 5 bases; bases outside gene matches: 9.

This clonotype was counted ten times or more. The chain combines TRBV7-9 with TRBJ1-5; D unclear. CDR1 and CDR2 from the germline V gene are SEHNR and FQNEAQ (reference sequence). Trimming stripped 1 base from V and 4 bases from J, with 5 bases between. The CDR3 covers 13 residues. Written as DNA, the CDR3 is TGTGCCAGCAGCTTAGGTCTTAATCAGCCCCAGCATTTT. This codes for CASSLGLNQPQHF.

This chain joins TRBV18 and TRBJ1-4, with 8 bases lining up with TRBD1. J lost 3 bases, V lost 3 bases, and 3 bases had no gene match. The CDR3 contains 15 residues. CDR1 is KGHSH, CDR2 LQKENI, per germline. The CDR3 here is CASSPSGQANEKLFF. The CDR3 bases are TGTGCCAGCTCACCCTCGGGACAGGCTAATGAAAAACTGTTTTTT.

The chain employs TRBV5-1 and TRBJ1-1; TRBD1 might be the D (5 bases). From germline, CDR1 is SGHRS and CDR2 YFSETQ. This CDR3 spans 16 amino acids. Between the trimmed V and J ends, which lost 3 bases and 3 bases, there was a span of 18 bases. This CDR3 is CASSSLAGIAYTEAFF. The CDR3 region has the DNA TGCGCCAGCAGCTCTCTGGCAGGGATAGCGTACACTGAAGCTTTCTTT.

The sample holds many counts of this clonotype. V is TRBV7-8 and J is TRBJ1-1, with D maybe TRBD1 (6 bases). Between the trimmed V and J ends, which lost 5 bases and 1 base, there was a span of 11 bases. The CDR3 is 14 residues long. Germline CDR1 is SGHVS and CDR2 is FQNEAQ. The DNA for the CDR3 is TGTGCCAGCAGCCACAGGGACCCGAACACTGAAGCTTTCTTT. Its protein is CASSHRDPNTEAFF. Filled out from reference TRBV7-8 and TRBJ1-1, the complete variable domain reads GAGVSQSPRYKVAKRGQDVALRCDPISGHVSLFWYQQALGQGPEFLTYFQNEAQLDKSGLPSDRFFAERPEGSVSTLKIQRTQQEDSAVYLCASSHRDPNTEAFFGQGTRLTVV.

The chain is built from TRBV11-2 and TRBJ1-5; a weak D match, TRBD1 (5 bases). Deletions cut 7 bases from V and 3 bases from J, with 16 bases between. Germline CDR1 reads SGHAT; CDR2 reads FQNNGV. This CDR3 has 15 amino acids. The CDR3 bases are TGTGCCAGCACTCTTACCAGGGCCCCCAATCAGCCCCAGCATTTT. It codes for CASTLTRAPNQPQHF. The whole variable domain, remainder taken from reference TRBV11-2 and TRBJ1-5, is EAGVAQSPRYKIIEKRQSVAFWCNPISGHATLYWYQQILGQGPKLLIQFQNNGVVDDSQLPKDRFSAERLKGVDSTLKIQPAKLEDSAVYLCASTLTRAPNQPQHFGDGTRLSIL.

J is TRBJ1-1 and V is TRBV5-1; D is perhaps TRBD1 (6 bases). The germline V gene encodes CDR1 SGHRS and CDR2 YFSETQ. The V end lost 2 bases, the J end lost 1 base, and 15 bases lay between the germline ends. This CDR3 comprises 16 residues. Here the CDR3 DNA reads TGCGCCAGCAGCTTCTTGATAGGGGGAGGGAACACTGAAGCTTTCTTT. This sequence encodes CASSFLIGGGNTEAFF.

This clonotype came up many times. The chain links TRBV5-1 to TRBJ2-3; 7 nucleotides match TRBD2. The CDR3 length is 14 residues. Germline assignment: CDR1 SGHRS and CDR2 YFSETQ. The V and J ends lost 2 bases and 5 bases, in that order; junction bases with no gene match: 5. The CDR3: CASSLTSAGDTQYF. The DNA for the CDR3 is TGCGCCAGCAGCTTAACTAGCGCAGGAGATACGCAGTATTTT.

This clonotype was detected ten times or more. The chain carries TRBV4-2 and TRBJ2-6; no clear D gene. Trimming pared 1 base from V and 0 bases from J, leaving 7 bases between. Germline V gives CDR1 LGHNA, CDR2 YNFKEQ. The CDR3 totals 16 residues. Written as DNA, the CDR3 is TGTGCCAGCAGCCAAGTATCGAGCTCTGGGGCCAACGTCCTGACTTTC. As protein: CASSQVSSSGANVLTF.

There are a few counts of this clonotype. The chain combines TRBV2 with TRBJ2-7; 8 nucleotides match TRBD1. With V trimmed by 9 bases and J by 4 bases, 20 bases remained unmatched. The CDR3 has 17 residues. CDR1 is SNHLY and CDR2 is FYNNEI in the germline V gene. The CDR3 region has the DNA TGTGCCAGTCTCCGGGACAGGACCATTCGCGACGCTTACGAGCAGTACTTC. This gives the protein CASLRDRTIRDAYEQYF.

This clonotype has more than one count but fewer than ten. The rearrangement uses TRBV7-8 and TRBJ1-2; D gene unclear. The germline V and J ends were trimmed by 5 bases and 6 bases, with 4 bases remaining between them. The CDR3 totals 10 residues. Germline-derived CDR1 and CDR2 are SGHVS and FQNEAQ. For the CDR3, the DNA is TGTGCCAGCAGCAGAGATGGCTACACCTTC. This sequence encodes CASSRDGYTF.

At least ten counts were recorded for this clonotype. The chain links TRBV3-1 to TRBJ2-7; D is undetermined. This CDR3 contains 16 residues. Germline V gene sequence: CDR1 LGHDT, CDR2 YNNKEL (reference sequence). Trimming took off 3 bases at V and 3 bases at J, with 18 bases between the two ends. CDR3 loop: CASSQNTAGAYYEQYF. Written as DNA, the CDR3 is TGTGCCAGCAGCCAGAATACCGCCGGAGCTTACTACGAGCAGTACTTC.

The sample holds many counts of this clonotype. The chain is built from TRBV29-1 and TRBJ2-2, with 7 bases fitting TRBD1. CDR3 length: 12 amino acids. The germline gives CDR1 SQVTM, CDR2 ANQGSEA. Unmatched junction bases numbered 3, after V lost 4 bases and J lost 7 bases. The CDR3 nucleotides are TGCAGCGTTGGACAGGGTCACGGGGAGCTGTTTTTT. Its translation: CSVGQGHGELFF.

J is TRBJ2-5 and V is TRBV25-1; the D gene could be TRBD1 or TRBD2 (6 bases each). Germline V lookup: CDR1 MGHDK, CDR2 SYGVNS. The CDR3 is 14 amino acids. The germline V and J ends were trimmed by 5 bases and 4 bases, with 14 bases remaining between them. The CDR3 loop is CASSTRGQGETQYF. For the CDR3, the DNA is TGTGCCAGCAGTACACGGGGGCAAGGAGAGACCCAGTACTTC.

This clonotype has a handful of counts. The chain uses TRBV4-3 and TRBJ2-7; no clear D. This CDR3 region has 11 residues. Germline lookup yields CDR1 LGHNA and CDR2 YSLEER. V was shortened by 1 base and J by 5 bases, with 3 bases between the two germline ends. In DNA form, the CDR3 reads TGCGCCAGCAGCCAAGGCCACGAGCAGTACTTC. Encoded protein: CASSQGHEQYF.

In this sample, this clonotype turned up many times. Written as DNA, the CDR3 is TGTGCCAGCAGCTTCGGCTGGGACACTGAAGCTTTCTTT. This sequence encodes CASSFGWDTEAFF. This chain connects TRBV5-8 to TRBJ1-1; D gene uncertain. V lost 2 bases to trimming and J lost 3 bases, with 8 bases between them. This CDR3 spans 13 amino acids. CDR1 is SGHTS, CDR2 YDEGEE, per germline.

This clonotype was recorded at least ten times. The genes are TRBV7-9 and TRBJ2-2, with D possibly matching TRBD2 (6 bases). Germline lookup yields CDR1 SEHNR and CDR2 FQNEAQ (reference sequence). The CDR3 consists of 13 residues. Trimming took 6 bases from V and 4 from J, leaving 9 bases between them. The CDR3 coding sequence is TGTGCCAGCAGGGAGGGAAGCACCGGGGAGCTGTTTTTT. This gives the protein CASREGSTGELFF.

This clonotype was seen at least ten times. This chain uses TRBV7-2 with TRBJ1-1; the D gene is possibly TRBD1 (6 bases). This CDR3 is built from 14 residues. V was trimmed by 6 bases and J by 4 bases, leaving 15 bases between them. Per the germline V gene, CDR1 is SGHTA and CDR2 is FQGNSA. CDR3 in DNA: TGTGCCAGCAGGGCCGGGACACCGGGCACTGAAGCTTTCTTT. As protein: CASRAGTPGTEAFF.

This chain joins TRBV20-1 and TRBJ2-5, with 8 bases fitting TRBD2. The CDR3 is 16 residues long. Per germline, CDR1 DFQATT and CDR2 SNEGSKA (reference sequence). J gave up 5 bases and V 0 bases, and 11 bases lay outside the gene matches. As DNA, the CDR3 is TGCAGTGCTAGAGATTGGCAGGTAGCGGGGAGGGAGACCCAGTACTTC. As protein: CSARDWQVAGRETQYF.

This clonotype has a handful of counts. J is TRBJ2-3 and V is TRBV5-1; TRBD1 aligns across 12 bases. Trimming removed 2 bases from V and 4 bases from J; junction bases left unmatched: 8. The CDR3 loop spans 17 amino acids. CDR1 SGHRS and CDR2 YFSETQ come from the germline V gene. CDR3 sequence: CASSLRSGTGGPDTQYF. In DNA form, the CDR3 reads TGCGCCAGCAGCTTAAGATCCGGGACAGGGGGCCCAGATACGCAGTATTTT.

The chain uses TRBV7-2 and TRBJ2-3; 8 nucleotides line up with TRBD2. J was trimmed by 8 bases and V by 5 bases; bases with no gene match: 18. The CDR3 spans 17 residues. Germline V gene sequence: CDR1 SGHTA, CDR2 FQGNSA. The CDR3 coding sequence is TGTGCCAGCAGCCCGAGAAGTAGCGGGGCTTATCAGGGTACGCAGTATTTT. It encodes CASSPRSSGAYQGTQYF.

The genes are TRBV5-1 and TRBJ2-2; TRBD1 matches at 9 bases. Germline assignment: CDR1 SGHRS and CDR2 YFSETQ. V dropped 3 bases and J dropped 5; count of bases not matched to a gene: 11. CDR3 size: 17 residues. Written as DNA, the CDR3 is TGCGCCAGCAGCTGGTCGCCCCGGACAGGGGAGACCGGGGAGCTGTTTTTT. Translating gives CASSWSPRTGETGELFF.

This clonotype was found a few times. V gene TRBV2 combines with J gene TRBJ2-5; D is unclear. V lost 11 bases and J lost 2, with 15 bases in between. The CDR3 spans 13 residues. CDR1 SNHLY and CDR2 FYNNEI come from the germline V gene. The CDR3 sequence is CALWALQQETQYF. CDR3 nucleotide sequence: TGTGCCCTATGGGCCTTACAACAAGAGACCCAGTACTTC.

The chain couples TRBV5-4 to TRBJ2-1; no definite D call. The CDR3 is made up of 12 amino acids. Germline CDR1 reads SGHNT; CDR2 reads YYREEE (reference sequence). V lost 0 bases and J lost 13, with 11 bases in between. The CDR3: CASSLGGPKQFF. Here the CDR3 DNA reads TGTGCCAGCAGCTTGGGTGGGCCCAAACAGTTCTTC.

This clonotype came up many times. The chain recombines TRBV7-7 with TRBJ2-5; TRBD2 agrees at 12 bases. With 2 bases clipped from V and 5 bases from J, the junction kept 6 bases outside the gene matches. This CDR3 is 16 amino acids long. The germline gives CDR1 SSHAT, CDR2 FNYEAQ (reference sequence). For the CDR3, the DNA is TGTGCCAGCAGCTTAAGGCTAGCGGGGGGGCAGGAGACCCAGTACTTC. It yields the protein CASSLRLAGGQETQYF. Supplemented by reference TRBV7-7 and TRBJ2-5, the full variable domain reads GAGVSQSPRYKVTKRGQDVTLRCDPISSHATLYWYQQALGQGPEFLTYFNYEAQPDKSGLPSDRFSAERPEGSISTLTIQRTEQRDSAMYRCASSLRLAGGQETQYFGPGTRLLVL.

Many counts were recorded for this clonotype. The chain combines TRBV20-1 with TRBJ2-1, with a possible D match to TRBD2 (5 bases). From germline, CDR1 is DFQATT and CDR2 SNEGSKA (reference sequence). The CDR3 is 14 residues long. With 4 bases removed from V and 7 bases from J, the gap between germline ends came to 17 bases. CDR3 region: CSAKPGSGVNEQFF. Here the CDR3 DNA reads TGCAGTGCTAAACCGGGATCCGGGGTTAATGAGCAGTTCTTC.

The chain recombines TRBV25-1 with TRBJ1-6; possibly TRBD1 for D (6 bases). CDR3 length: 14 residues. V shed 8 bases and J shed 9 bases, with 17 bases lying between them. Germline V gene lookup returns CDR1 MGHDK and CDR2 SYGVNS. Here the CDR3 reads CASCRGGRVSPLHF. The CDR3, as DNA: TGTGCCAGCTGCCGAGGGGGGAGAGTTTCACCCCTCCACTTT.

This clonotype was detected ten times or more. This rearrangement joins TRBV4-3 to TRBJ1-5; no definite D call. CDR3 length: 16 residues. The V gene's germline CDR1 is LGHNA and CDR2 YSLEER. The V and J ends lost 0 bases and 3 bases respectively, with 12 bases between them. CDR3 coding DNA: TGCGCCAGCAGCCAAGAAGTCCGAGGGAACAATCAGCCCCAGCATTTT. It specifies CASSQEVRGNNQPQHF.